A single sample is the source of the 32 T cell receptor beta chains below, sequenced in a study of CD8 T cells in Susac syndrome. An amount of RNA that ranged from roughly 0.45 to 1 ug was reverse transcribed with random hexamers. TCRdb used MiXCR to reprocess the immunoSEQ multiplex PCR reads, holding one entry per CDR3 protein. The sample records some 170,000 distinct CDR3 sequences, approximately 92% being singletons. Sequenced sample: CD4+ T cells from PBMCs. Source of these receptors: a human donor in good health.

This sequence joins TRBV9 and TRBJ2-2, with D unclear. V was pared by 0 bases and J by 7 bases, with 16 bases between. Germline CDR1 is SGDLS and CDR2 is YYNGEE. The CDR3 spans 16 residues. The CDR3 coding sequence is TGTGCCAGCAGCGTAGCGGCAGGTCCGTACGACGGGGAGCTGTTTTTT. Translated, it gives CASSVAAGPYDGELFF. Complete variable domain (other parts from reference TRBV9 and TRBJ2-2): DSGVTQTPKHLITATGQRVTLRCSPRSGDLSVYWYQQSLDQGLQFLIQYYNGEERAKGNILERFSAQQFPDLHSELNLSSLELGDSALYFCASSVAAGPYDGELFFGEGSRLTVL.

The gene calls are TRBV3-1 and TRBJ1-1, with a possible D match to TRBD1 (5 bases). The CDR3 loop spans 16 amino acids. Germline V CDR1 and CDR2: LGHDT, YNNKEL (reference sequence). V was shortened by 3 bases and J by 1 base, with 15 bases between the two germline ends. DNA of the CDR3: TGTGCCAGCAGCCAGTTCCCGGGACTCACGAACACTGAAGCTTTCTTT. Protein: CASSQFPGLTNTEAFF.

The DNA for the CDR3 is TGCAGTGCTAGAGATCCCGGGGTGAACACTGAAGCTTTCTTT. Translation gives CSARDPGVNTEAFF. The rearrangement uses TRBV20-1 and TRBJ1-1; D unresolved. V lost 0 bases and J 0 bases, leaving 8 bases between the germline ends. The CDR3 totals 14 residues. Looked up from germline, CDR1 is DFQATT and CDR2 is SNEGSKA (reference sequence).

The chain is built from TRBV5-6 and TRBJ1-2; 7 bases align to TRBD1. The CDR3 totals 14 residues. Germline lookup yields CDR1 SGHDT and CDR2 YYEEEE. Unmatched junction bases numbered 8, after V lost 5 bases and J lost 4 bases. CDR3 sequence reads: CASRKTGHSYGYTF. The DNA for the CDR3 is TGTGCCAGCAGGAAGACAGGGCACAGCTATGGCTACACCTTC.

The CDR3 DNA is TGCGCCAGCAGCCGCCCCACAGGGGGCACCTACAATGAGCAGTTCTTC. Protein product: CASSRPTGGTYNEQFF. The chain carries TRBV5-1 and TRBJ2-1, with 9 bases aligning to TRBD1. CDR1 and CDR2 from the germline V gene are SGHRS and YFSETQ. The J segment lost 2 bases and the V segment lost 4 bases, leaving 7 bases of the junction unmatched. CDR3 size: 16 residues.

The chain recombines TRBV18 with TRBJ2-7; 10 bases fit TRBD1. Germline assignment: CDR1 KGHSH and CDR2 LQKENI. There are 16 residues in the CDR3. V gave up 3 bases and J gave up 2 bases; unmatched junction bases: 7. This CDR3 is CASSPRQGATPYEQYF. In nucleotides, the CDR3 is TGTGCCAGCTCACCGCGACAGGGGGCTACCCCCTACGAGCAGTACTTC.

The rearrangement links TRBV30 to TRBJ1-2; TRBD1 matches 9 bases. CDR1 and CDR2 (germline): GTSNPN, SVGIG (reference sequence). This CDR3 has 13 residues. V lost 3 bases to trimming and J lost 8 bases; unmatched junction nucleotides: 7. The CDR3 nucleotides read TGTGCCTGGAGCGGGGACAGGGCCTCCGGCTACACCTTC. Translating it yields CAWSGDRASGYTF.

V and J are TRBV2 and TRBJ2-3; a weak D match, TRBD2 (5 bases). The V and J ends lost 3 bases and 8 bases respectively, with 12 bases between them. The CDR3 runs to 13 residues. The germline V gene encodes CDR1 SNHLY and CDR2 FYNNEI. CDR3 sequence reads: CASSDEGRFTQYF. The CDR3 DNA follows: TGTGCCAGCAGTGATGAGGGCCGCTTTACGCAGTATTTT.

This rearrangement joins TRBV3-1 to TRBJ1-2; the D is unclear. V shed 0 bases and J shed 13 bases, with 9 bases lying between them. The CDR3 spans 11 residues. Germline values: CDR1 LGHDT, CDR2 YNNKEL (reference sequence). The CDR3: CASSQDSTSTF. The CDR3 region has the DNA TGTGCCAGCAGCCAAGATAGCACGTCCACCTTC.

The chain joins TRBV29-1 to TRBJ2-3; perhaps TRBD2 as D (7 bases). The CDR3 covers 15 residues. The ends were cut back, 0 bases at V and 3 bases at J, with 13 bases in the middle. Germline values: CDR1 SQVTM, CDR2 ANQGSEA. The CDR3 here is CSVEEPGGPTDTQYF. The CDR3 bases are TGCAGCGTTGAAGAACCGGGGGGCCCGACAGATACGCAGTATTTT.

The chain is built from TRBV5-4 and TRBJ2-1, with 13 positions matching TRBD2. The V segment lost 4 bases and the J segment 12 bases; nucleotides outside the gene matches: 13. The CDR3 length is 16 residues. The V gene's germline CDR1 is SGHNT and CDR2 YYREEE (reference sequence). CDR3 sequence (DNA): TGTGCCAGCAGCCTGGGACTAGCGGGGTCCGCGGATCGGCAGTTCTTC. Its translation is CASSLGLAGSADRQFF. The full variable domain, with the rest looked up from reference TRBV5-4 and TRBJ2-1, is ETGVTQSPTHLIKTRGQQVTLRCSSQSGHNTVSWYQQALGQGPQFIFQYYREEENGRGNFPPRFSGLQFPNYSSELNVNALELDDSALYLCASSLGLAGSADRQFFGPGTRLTVL.

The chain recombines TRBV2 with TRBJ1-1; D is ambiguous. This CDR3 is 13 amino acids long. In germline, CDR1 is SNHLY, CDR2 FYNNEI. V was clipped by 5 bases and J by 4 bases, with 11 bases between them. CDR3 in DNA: TGTGCCAGCAGTATCGAAACGTCCACTGAAGCTTTCTTT. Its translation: CASSIETSTEAFF. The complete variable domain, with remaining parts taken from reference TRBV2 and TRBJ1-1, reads EPEVTQTPSHQVTQMGQEVILRCVPISNHLYFYWYRQILGQKVEFLVSFYNNEISEKSEIFDDQFSVERPDGSNFTLKIRSTKLEDSAMYFCASSIETSTEAFFGQGTRLTVV.

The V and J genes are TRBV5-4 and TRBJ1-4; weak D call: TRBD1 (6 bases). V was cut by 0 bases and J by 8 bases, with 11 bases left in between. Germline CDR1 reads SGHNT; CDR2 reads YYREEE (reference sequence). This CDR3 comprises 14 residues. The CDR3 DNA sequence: TGTGCCAGCAGCTTGGAGGGGGGCAGGGAAAAACTGTTTTTT. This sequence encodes CASSLEGGREKLFF.

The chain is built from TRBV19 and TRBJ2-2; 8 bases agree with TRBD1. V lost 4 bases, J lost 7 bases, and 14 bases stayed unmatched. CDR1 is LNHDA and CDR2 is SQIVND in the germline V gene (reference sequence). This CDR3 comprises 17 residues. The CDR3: CASSNRQGASENGELFF. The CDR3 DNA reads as TGTGCCAGTAGTAATAGGCAGGGGGCCTCGGAAAACGGGGAGCTGTTTTTT.

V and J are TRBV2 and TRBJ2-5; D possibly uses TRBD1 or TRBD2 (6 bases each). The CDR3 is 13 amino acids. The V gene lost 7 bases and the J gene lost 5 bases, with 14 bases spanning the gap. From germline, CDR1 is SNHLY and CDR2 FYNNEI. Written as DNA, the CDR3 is TGTGCCAGCAATCGGGGGCAGGGGGAGACCCAGTACTTC. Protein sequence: CASNRGQGETQYF.

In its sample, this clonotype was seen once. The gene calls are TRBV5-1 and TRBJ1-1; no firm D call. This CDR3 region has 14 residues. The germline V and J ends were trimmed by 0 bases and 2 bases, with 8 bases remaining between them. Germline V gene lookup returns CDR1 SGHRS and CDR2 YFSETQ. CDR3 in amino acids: CASSLAPANTEAFF. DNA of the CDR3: TGCGCCAGCAGCTTGGCGCCAGCTAACACTGAAGCTTTCTTT.

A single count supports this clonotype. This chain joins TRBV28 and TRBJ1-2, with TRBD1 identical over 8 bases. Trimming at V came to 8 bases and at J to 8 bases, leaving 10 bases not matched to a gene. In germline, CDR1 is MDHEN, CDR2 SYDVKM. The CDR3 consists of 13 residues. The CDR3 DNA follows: TGTGCCAGCGGCCTGGGACAGGCGTTAGGCTACACCTTC. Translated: CASGLGQALGYTF.

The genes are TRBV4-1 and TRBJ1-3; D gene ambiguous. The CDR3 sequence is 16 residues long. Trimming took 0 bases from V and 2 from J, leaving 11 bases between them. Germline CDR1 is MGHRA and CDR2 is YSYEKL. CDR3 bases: TGCGCCAGCAGCCAAGATCCGGCGGATACTGGAAACACCATATATTTT. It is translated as CASSQDPADTGNTIYF.

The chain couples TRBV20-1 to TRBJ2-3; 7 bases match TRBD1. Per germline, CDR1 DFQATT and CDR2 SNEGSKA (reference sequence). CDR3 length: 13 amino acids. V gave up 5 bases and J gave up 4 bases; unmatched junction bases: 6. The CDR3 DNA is TGCAGTGCTGAGTCTACAGGGGCAGATACGCAGTATTTT. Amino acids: CSAESTGADTQYF.

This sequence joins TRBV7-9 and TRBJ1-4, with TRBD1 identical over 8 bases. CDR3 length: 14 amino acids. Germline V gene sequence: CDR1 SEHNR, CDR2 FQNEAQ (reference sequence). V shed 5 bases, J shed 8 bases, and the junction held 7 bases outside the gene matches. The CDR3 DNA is TGTGCCAGCAGCCCCGGACAGGGTACGGAAAAACTGTTTTTT. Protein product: CASSPGQGTEKLFF.

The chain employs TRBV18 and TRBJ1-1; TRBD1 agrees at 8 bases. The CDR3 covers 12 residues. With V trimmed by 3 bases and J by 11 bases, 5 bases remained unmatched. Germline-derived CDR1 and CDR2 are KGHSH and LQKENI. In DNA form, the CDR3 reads TGTGCCAGCTCACCGACAGGGGTTGACGCTTTCTTT. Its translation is CASSPTGVDAFF.

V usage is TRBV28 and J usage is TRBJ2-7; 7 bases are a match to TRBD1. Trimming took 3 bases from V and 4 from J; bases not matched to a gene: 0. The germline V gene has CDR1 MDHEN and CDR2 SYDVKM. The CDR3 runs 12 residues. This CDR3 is CASSLTGYEQYF. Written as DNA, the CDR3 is TGTGCCAGCAGTTTGACAGGGTACGAGCAGTACTTC. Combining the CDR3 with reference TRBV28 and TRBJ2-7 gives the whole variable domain DVKVTQSSRYLVKRTGEKVFLECVQDMDHENMFWYRQDPGLGLRLIYFSYDVKMKEKGDIPEGYSVSREKKERFSLILESASTNQTSMYLCASSLTGYEQYFGPGTRLTVT.

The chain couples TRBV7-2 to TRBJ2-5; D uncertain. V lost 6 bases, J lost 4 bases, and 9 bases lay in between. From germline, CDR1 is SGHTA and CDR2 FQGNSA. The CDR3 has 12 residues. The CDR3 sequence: CASSPLIETQYF. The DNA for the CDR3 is TGTGCCAGCAGTCCTTTGATAGAGACCCAGTACTTC.

The CDR3, as DNA: TGTGCCAGCTCACTCGAGGGGGCCGATCAGCCCCAGCATTTT. It encodes CASSLEGADQPQHF. The chain uses TRBV18 and TRBJ1-5, with 7 bases aligning to TRBD1. The CDR3 has 14 residues. Unmatched junction bases numbered 5, after V lost 4 bases and J lost 5 bases. The germline gives CDR1 KGHSH, CDR2 LQKENI.

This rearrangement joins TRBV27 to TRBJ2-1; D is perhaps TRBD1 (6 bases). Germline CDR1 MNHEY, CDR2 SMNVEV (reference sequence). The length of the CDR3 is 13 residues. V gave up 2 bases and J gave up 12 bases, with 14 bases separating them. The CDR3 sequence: CASSLQGSGGQFF. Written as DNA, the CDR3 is TGTGCCAGCAGTTTACAGGGGAGCGGTGGGCAGTTCTTC.

The CDR3 here is CASSATGSTNEKLFF. DNA for the CDR3: TGTGCCAGCAGCGCCACAGGGTCAACTAATGAAAAACTGTTTTTT. This rearrangement joins TRBV9 to TRBJ1-4, with a weak D call TRBD1 (6 bases). Trimming left V 3 bases short and J 0 bases short, with 9 bases between. This CDR3 is 15 amino acids long. Germline values: CDR1 SGDLS, CDR2 YYNGEE.

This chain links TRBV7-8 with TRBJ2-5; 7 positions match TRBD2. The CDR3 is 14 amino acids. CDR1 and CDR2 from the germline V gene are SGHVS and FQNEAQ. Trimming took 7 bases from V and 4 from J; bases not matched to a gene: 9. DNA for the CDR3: TGTGCCAGCACCCTAGCGGTGGGGGTAGAGACCCAGTACTTC. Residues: CASTLAVGVETQYF. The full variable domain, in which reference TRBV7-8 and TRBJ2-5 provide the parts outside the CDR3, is GAGVSQSPRYKVAKRGQDVALRCDPISGHVSLFWYQQALGQGPEFLTYFQNEAQLDKSGLPSDRFFAERPEGSVSTLKIQRTQQEDSAVYLCASTLAVGVETQYFGPGTRLLVL.

The CDR3 reads CASSDWFGRRNNEQFF. The CDR3 region has the DNA TGTGCCAGCAGTGATTGGTTTGGGCGGAGAAACAATGAGCAGTTCTTC. J is TRBJ2-1 and V is TRBV2; D is unclear. Germline V gene lookup returns CDR1 SNHLY and CDR2 FYNNEI. V dropped 3 bases and J dropped 5 bases, with 17 bases sitting between them. CDR3 length equals 16 residues.

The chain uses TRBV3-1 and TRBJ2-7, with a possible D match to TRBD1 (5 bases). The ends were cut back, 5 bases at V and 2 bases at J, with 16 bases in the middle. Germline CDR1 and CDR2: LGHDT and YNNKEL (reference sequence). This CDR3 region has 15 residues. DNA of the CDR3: TGTGCCAGCAGCTTTCGCTTCGGACAAGCCTACGAGCAGTACTTC. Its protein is CASSFRFGQAYEQYF.

The CDR3 loop is CASSVGTGLYQNSGFYTF. The CDR3, as DNA: TGTGCCAGCAGCGTAGGGACGGGGCTTTACCAAAATTCCGGGTTCTACACCTTC. This rearrangement joins TRBV9 to TRBJ1-2, with D tentatively TRBD1 (5 bases). The CDR3 has 18 amino acids. V gave up 0 bases and J gave up 10 bases, with 28 bases separating them. Germline loops: CDR1 SGDLS, CDR2 YYNGEE.

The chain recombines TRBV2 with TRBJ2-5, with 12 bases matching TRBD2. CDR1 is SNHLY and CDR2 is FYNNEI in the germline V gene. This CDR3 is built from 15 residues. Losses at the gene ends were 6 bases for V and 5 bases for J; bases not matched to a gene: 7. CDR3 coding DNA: TGTGCCAGCAGGGCCCGACTAGCGGGGGAGGAGACCCAGTACTTC. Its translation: CASRARLAGEETQYF.

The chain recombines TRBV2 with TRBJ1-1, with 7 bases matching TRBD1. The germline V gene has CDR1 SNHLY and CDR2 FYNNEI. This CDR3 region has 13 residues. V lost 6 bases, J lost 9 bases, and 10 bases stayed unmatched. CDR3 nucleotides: TGTGCCAGCAGGGATTTGGGACAGTTTAAAGCTTTCTTT. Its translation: CASRDLGQFKAFF.